This entry lists 17 T cell receptor beta chains sequenced from one sample in a study of cytomegalovirus exposure and HLA in healthy donors. Primers: 60 Vbeta forward and 13 Jbeta reverse. Produced via immunoSEQ multiplex PCR; TCRdb's table is partial and in-frame only. The repertoire includes about 160,000 clones, 70% to 80% of them detected once, and approximately 2.1% sits in the top ten. The sequenced material came from PBMCs. All receptors come from a middle-aged man in good health and CMV-seropositive.

This clone appeared a few times. This chain links TRBV6-6 with TRBJ1-1; D unresolved. CDR3 size: 13 residues. V dropped 5 bases and J dropped 0 bases, with 7 bases sitting between them. Germline loops: CDR1 MNHNY, CDR2 SVGAGI (reference sequence). DNA for the CDR3: TGTGCCAGCAGTCCTCAGATGAACACTGAAGCTTTCTTT. Protein product: CASSPQMNTEAFF.

The V gene is TRBV4-1, the J gene TRBJ2-7; TRBD1 might be the D (6 bases). The CDR3 has 15 residues. Germline V lookup: CDR1 MGHRA, CDR2 YSYEKL. Trimming left V 4 bases short and J 3 bases short, with 16 bases between. The CDR3 here is CASSLGTPGFYEQYF. In DNA, the CDR3 is TGCGCCAGCAGCCTGGGGACACCTGGTTTCTACGAGCAGTACTTC.

The rearrangement joins TRBV10-1 to TRBJ2-2, with TRBD2 identical over 7 bases. The CDR3 consists of 15 residues. The germline CDR1 and CDR2 sequences are WNHNN and SYGVQD (reference sequence). Germline trimming cut 9 bases from V and 3 bases from J; bases unmatched to any gene: 10. CDR3 sequence (DNA): TGCGCCAGGTCTCGTGGGGGGGTGGACACCGGGGAGCTGTTTTTT. Translating it yields CARSRGGVDTGELFF.

The V call is TRBV7-6, the J call TRBJ2-2; D is perhaps TRBD2 (6 bases). CDR1 is SGHVS, CDR2 FNYEAQ, per germline. The V end lost 7 bases, the J end lost 6 bases, and 12 bases lay between the germline ends. CDR3 length: 13 amino acids. Here the CDR3 DNA reads TGTGCCAGCAATCCCGGAGGGGCCGGGGAGCTGTTTTTT. Protein sequence: CASNPGGAGELFF.

The chain employs TRBV9 and TRBJ2-3; maybe TRBD2 (6 bases). There are 15 residues in the CDR3. V was cut by 0 bases and J by 9 bases, with 17 bases left in between. Germline CDR1 SGDLS, CDR2 YYNGEE. The CDR3 DNA reads as TGTGCCAGCAGCGTAGCTATCGGGGGAATAGGAACGCAGTATTTT. This sequence encodes CASSVAIGGIGTQYF.

This sequence joins TRBV13 and TRBJ1-6, with D perhaps matching TRBD1 (6 bases). Trimming removed 0 bases from V and 9 bases from J, with 9 bases in between. Looked up from germline, CDR1 is PRHDT and CDR2 is FYEKMQ (reference sequence). The CDR3 is 14 amino acids. Written as DNA, the CDR3 is TGTGCCAGCAGCTTAGGGGACAGAGCTTCACCCCTCCACTTT. Translation: CASSLGDRASPLHF.

The sample holds a few counts of this clone. J is TRBJ2-5 and V is TRBV7-2; D not certain. With 5 bases removed from V and 1 base from J, the gap between germline ends came to 2 bases. In germline, CDR1 is SGHTA, CDR2 FQGNSA. The CDR3 consists of 11 residues. CDR3 sequence (DNA): TGTGCCAGCAGCCTCCAAGAGACCCAGTACTTC. Its protein is CASSLQETQYF. Looking up the rest from reference TRBV7-2 and TRBJ2-5 gives the full variable domain: GAGVSQSPSNKVTEKGKDVELRCDPISGHTALYWYRQSLGQGLEFLIYFQGNSAPDKSGLPSDRFSAERTGGSVSTLTIQRTQQEDSAVYLCASSLQETQYFGPGTRLLVL.

The DNA of the CDR3 is TGTGCCAGTAGTATAGGGCAGGTCGGAAACACCATATATTTT. This encodes CASSIGQVGNTIYF. The chain has TRBV19 and TRBJ1-3; D unresolved. The CDR3 covers 14 residues. Trimming took off 1 base at V and 4 bases at J, with 8 bases between the two ends. CDR1 is LNHDA, CDR2 SQIVND, per germline (reference sequence). The whole variable domain, remainder taken from reference TRBV19 and TRBJ1-3, is DGGITQSPKYLFRKEGQNVTLSCEQNLNHDAMYWYRQDPGQGLRLIYYSQIVNDFQKGDIAEGYSVSREKKESFPLTVTSAQKNPTAFYLCASSIGQVGNTIYFGEGSWLTVV.

The chain employs TRBV7-8 and TRBJ1-6; D is undetermined. Germline V gene sequence: CDR1 SGHVS, CDR2 FQNEAQ. The CDR3 runs to 15 residues. V was pared by 0 bases and J by 6 bases, with 9 bases between. The DNA of the CDR3 is TGTGCCAGCAGCTTAGCGTGGCAGATTAATTCACCCCTCCACTTT. It yields the protein CASSLAWQINSPLHF.

The genes are TRBV4-3 and TRBJ2-3, with a weak D call TRBD1 (5 bases). Germline V gene lookup returns CDR1 LGHNA and CDR2 YSLEER. V was clipped by 1 base and J by 2 bases, with 10 bases between them. The CDR3 is 15 residues long. The CDR3 DNA follows: TGCGCCAGCAGCCAAGGGGTTGGGGCCACAGATACGCAGTATTTT. It is translated as CASSQGVGATDTQYF.

This chain links TRBV9 with TRBJ2-7; D might be TRBD1 (5 bases). The CDR3 runs 14 residues. Germline V gene sequence: CDR1 SGDLS, CDR2 YYNGEE. V was trimmed by 0 bases and J by 7 bases, leaving 14 bases between them. In DNA form, the CDR3 reads TGTGCCAGCAGCGTAGGGCAGGGCGGACGGGAGCAGTACTTC. It specifies CASSVGQGGREQYF.

The V call is TRBV10-2, the J call TRBJ1-6; D ambiguous. The V end lost 8 bases, the J end lost 6 bases, and 23 bases lay between the germline ends. The CDR3 runs to 17 residues. CDR1 is WSHSY, CDR2 SAAADI, per germline. The CDR3 sequence is CASALIVRRETNSPLHF. DNA for the CDR3: TGCGCCAGCGCCCTCATCGTTAGACGGGAAACTAATTCACCCCTCCACTTT.

The gene calls are TRBV4-2 and TRBJ1-6; D call uncertain. Germline values: CDR1 LGHNA, CDR2 YNFKEQ. With 0 bases removed from V and 8 bases from J, the gap between germline ends came to 5 bases. The CDR3 consists of 13 residues. CDR3 coding DNA: TGTGCCAGCAGCCAAGATGTATATTCACCCCTCCACTTT. Its translation is CASSQDVYSPLHF.

This clone has a single count. The chain has TRBV2 and TRBJ2-7; 10 bases agree with TRBD2. This CDR3 is 15 amino acids long. Germline trimming cut 6 bases from V and 3 bases from J; bases unmatched to any gene: 8. CDR1 is SNHLY and CDR2 is FYNNEI in the germline V gene. CDR3 DNA sequence: TGTGCCAGCAGATTACGACTAGCGGGTCTCTACGAGCAGTACTTC. Amino acid sequence: CASRLRLAGLYEQYF.

This chain links TRBV27 with TRBJ2-2, with a possible D match to TRBD1 (6 bases). Germline CDR1 is MNHEY and CDR2 is SMNVEV (reference sequence). The length of the CDR3 is 14 residues. V dropped 6 bases and J dropped 1 base, with 9 bases sitting between them. CDR3 amino acids: CASRQGVNTGELFF. As DNA, the CDR3 is TGTGCCAGCAGACAGGGTGTGAACACCGGGGAGCTGTTTTTT.

J is TRBJ1-5 and V is TRBV19, with D perhaps TRBD1 (6 bases). The CDR3 is 15 residues long. The V end was cut by 3 bases, the J end by 0 bases, with 9 bases between. The germline V gene has CDR1 LNHDA and CDR2 SQIVND (reference sequence). Here the CDR3 reads CASSILDSSNQPQHF. CDR3 coding DNA: TGTGCCAGTAGTATTCTGGACAGTAGCAATCAGCCCCAGCATTTT.

The sample holds one count of this clone. The V gene is TRBV19, the J gene TRBJ1-5; no reliable D call. The CDR3 loop spans 15 amino acids. The V and J ends lost 5 bases and 0 bases respectively, with 11 bases between them. Germline CDR1 is LNHDA and CDR2 is SQIVND (reference sequence). The CDR3 sequence is CASSEDPYSNQPQHF. DNA of the CDR3: TGTGCCAGTAGTGAGGATCCTTATAGCAATCAGCCCCAGCATTTT.